The next 17 T cell receptor beta chains were all read from a single sample in a study of vaccination and CD4 T cells after COVID-19 (dated by TCRdb to about 2022). The treatment or condition tag for this specimen amounts to: roughly ten-day PBMC culture with coronavirus spike peptide pools or control peptides (ViraFEST assay). Their specific antigens are unknown. The library relied on PCR. Sequencer: Illumina iSeq 100. DNA from cultured CD4+ T cells was subjected to TCR sequencing with the Oncomine TCR Beta short-read assay at the Johns Hopkins FTIC core. The raw public reads went through TCRdb reprocessing: fastp at Q25, MiXCR clone calling, in-frame beta chains kept. Rows with one shared CDR3 protein collapse into an entry with the most common genes and DNA. A total of around 15,000 distinct CDR3 sequences appear in this sample, 44% of them only once. The ten largest account for around 3.6% of the sample.

Sequencing was done on a sample of CD4+ T cells from blood, cultured in vitro. These receptors were taken from a human donor who had recovered from COVID-19.

This clonotype was observed a handful of times. The rearrangement uses TRBV30 and TRBJ2-5; TRBD2 is a possible D gene (5 bases). The CDR3 runs 12 residues. The germline V gene encodes CDR1 GTSNPN and CDR2 SVGIG (reference sequence). The V end lost 2 bases, the J end lost 1 base, and 5 bases lay between the germline ends. The CDR3 DNA reads as TGTGCCTGGAGTCGGGGCCAAGAGACCCAGTACTTC. As protein: CAWSRGQETQYF.

This clonotype has a handful of counts. V is TRBV7-2 and J is TRBJ2-7; 7 bases fit TRBD2. V lost 1 base and J lost 6; bases outside the gene matches: 6. Germline CDR1 reads SGHTA; CDR2 reads FQGNSA. The CDR3 is made up of 14 amino acids. The CDR3 coding sequence is TGTGCCAGCAGCTTAGGTGGGAGGGCCTCCGAGCAGTACTTC. It yields the protein CASSLGGRASEQYF.

V gene TRBV2 combines with J gene TRBJ2-7; TRBD2 matches at 12 bases. V lost 7 bases, J lost 7 bases, and 5 bases stayed unmatched. The CDR3 sequence is 13 residues long. The germline V gene has CDR1 SNHLY and CDR2 FYNNEI. CDR3 sequence (DNA): TGTGCCAGCAAACCTAGCGGGAGGGGTGAGCAGTACTTC. Translating gives CASKPSGRGEQYF.

This clonotype was counted between two and nine times. This chain links TRBV4-1 with TRBJ2-3, with 11 bases fitting TRBD2. V was clipped by 4 bases and J by 6 bases; unmatched bases: 12. Germline V lookup: CDR1 MGHRA, CDR2 YSYEKL. The CDR3 is 17 residues long. The CDR3 is CASSPLWRTSGSDTQYF. The CDR3, as DNA: TGCGCCAGCAGCCCCCTATGGCGGACTAGCGGGTCGGATACGCAGTATTTT.

The chain combines TRBV30 with TRBJ1-4, with D unclear. The CDR3 is 15 amino acids. Between the trimmed V and J ends, which lost 3 bases and 6 bases, there was a span of 17 bases. From germline, CDR1 is GTSNPN and CDR2 SVGIG (reference sequence). The CDR3 region has the DNA TGTGCCTGGAGCTCATTACTGACCTCGGATGAAAAACTGTTTTTT. Translating it yields CAWSSLLTSDEKLFF. Full variable domain (missing parts from reference TRBV30 and TRBJ1-4): SQTIHQWPATLVQPVGSPLSLECTVEGTSNPNLYWYRQAAGRGLQLLFYSVGIGQISSEVPQNLSASRPQDRQFILSSKKLLLSDSGFYLCAWSSLLTSDEKLFFGSGTQLSVL.

This clonotype was observed a handful of times. The J gene is TRBJ1-6, the V gene TRBV28; D is uncertain. CDR3 size: 14 residues. V lost 8 bases and J lost 8, with 16 bases in between. CDR1 and CDR2 from the germline V gene are MDHEN and SYDVKM. The CDR3 DNA sequence: TGTGCCAGCCTAAGAACAGCTTCTTATTCACCCCTCCACTTT. Protein sequence: CASLRTASYSPLHF.

This chain connects TRBV30 to TRBJ2-1; maybe TRBD1 (5 bases). V gave up 2 bases and J gave up 6 bases, with 11 bases separating them. This CDR3 comprises 13 residues. Germline CDR1 GTSNPN, CDR2 SVGIG (reference sequence). CDR3 DNA: TGTGCCTGGAGTACAGGTAGTTCCAATGAGCAGTTCTTC. Translation: CAWSTGSSNEQFF.

The rearrangement uses TRBV10-3 and TRBJ1-1, with TRBD1 as a possible D gene (5 bases). Trimming left V 6 bases short and J 1 base short, with 15 bases between. Germline V lookup: CDR1 ENHRY, CDR2 SYGVKD. This CDR3 has 15 residues. The CDR3 region is CAIRGVQQTNTEAFF. The CDR3 coding sequence is TGTGCCATCAGGGGGGTACAACAGACGAACACTGAAGCTTTCTTT.

This clonotype showed up just a few times. The CDR3 region has the DNA TGCAGTGCTAACCCGGGACAACGAATCACAGATACGCAGTATTTT. Amino acid sequence: CSANPGQRITDTQYF. This sequence joins TRBV20-1 and TRBJ2-3; perhaps TRBD1 as D (6 bases). The germline V gene has CDR1 DFQATT and CDR2 SNEGSKA (reference sequence). The CDR3 covers 15 residues. With 4 bases removed from V and 2 bases from J, the gap between germline ends came to 16 bases.

CDR3 coding DNA: TGTGCCAGTAGATCCCTGGACAGGTCCTACGAGCAGTACTTC. Translation: CASRSLDRSYEQYF. V and J are TRBV19 and TRBJ2-7; TRBD1 agrees at 7 bases. Germline CDR1 is LNHDA and CDR2 is SQIVND (reference sequence). The junction had 6 bases not matched to a gene; V was cut back by 6 bases and J by 1 base. The CDR3 has 14 amino acids.

The V call is TRBV7-2, the J call TRBJ1-2; 7 bases fit TRBD1. V lost 5 bases to trimming and J lost 3 bases; unmatched junction nucleotides: 3. Per the germline V gene, CDR1 is SGHTA and CDR2 is FQGNSA. The CDR3 is 13 residues long. CDR3 sequence: CASSRDRDYGYTF. The CDR3 DNA reads TGTGCCAGCAGCCGAGACAGGGACTATGGCTACACCTTC.

The sample holds a few counts of this clonotype. The chain recombines TRBV7-2 with TRBJ1-5, with TRBD1 identical over 7 bases. The CDR3 is 16 amino acids. The germline gives CDR1 SGHTA, CDR2 FQGNSA. The V and J ends lost 2 bases and 0 bases, in that order; junction bases with no gene match: 4. The CDR3 nucleotides read TGTGCCAGCAGCTTATACAGGGGACTTAGCAATCAGCCCCAGCATTTT. This codes for CASSLYRGLSNQPQHF.

This clonotype showed up just a few times. The gene calls are TRBV11-3 and TRBJ1-3; D gene unclear. Looked up from germline, CDR1 is SGHNT and CDR2 is YENEEA. The CDR3 length is 13 residues. The V end lost 0 bases, the J end lost 2 bases, and 2 bases lay between the germline ends. In DNA, the CDR3 is TGTGCCAGCAGCTTAGAGCCTGGAAACACCATATATTTT. Translation gives CASSLEPGNTIYF. Variable domain in full (rest from reference TRBV11-3 and TRBJ1-3): EAGVVQSPRYKIIEKKQPVAFWCNPISGHNTLYWYLQNLGQGPELLIRYENEEAVDDSQLPKDRFSAERLKGVDSTLKIQPAELGDSAVYLCASSLEPGNTIYFGEGSWLTVV.

The gene calls are TRBV28 and TRBJ1-6; 8 bases are a match to TRBD1. Germline V CDR1 and CDR2: MDHEN, SYDVKM. The junction had 6 bases not matched to a gene; V was cut back by 7 bases and J by 1 base. CDR3 size: 16 residues. The CDR3 DNA reads TGTGCCAGCACCGGACAGGGTAGATCCTATAATTCACCCCTCCACTTT. It translates to CASTGQGRSYNSPLHF.

This chain connects TRBV20-1 to TRBJ2-7; D gene unclear. V dropped 5 bases and J dropped 3 bases, with 14 bases sitting between them. The CDR3 consists of 13 residues. Looked up from germline, CDR1 is DFQATT and CDR2 is SNEGSKA (reference sequence). CDR3 in amino acids: CSAPNSRNYEQYF. The CDR3 nucleotides read TGCAGTGCTCCAAACAGCCGTAACTACGAGCAGTACTTC.

In its sample, this clonotype was seen a few times. The chain uses TRBV7-8 and TRBJ2-2; D not resolved. This CDR3 has 11 amino acids. CDR1 SGHVS and CDR2 FQNEAQ come from the germline V gene. Trimming removed 3 bases from V and 8 bases from J, with 4 bases in between. The CDR3, as DNA: TGTGCCAGCAGCTTCTGGGGGGAGCTGTTTTTT. Translated, it gives CASSFWGELFF.

This clonotype was found a few times. The chain recombines TRBV19 with TRBJ2-2; a weak D match, TRBD1 (6 bases). The ends were cut back, 11 bases at V and 3 bases at J, with 16 bases in the middle. The CDR3 contains 14 residues. Germline loops: CDR1 LNHDA, CDR2 SQIVND (reference sequence). DNA for the CDR3: TGTGCCCCATGGGGGCAGATTTACACCGGGGAGCTGTTTTTT. This gives the protein CAPWGQIYTGELFF.